These 19 T cell receptor beta chains originate from one sample sequenced in a study of vaccination and CD4 T cells after COVID-19. Stated treatment: approximately 9-day PBMC culture with coronavirus spike peptide pools or control peptides (ViraFEST assay). The Oncomine TCR Beta short-read assay was applied to DNA of cultured CD4+ T cells. TCRdb re-derived calls from the PCR reads in MiXCR, one entry per CDR3 protein. In the table there are 11,000 or so distinct CDR3 sequences, about 60% of which are singletons. These receptors are not linked to any known antigen. Sequencing input: CD4+ T cells from blood, cultured in vitro. These receptors were collected from a human donor who had recovered from COVID-19.

The chain joins TRBV20-1 to TRBJ2-7; 12 bases fit TRBD1. Losses at the gene ends were 2 bases for V and 5 bases for J; bases not matched to a gene: 4. This CDR3 has 14 residues. Germline CDR1 DFQATT, CDR2 SNEGSKA (reference sequence). CDR3 bases: TGCAGTGCTAGACATGGGACAGGGGGCGACGAGCAGTACTTC. It codes for CSARHGTGGDEQYF.

This clonotype is termed medium-sized. CDR3 nucleotides: TGTGCCAGCAGGAACAAAACCAGGGGAGGCAATCAGCCCCAGCATTTT. It yields the protein CASRNKTRGGNQPQHF. The chain has TRBV21-1 and TRBJ1-5; whether TRBD1, the table's D call, matches the DNA was not checked. TRBV21-1 corresponds to a pseudogene. The CDR3 is 16 amino acids.

The chain joins TRBV7-9 to TRBJ1-6, with D possibly being TRBD1 (6 bases). V was pared by 6 bases and J by 8 bases, with 17 bases between. This CDR3 is built from 15 residues. CDR1 and CDR2 from the germline V gene are SEHNR and FQNEAQ (reference sequence). The CDR3 region is CASREDSLLDSPLHF. CDR3 DNA sequence: TGTGCCAGCAGAGAGGACAGCCTGCTTGATTCACCCCTCCACTTT.

The V and J genes are TRBV12-3 or TRBV12-4 and TRBJ1-1; no definite D call. The CDR3 extends over 13 amino acids. V was pared by 6 bases and J by 12 bases, with 20 bases between. CDR3 sequence: CASSPINQWRPFF. The CDR3, as DNA: TGTGCCAGCAGCCCAATCAATCAGTGGCGTCCTTTCTTT.

The chain has TRBV7-7 and TRBJ2-5; D may be TRBD1 (5 bases). The CDR3 length is 13 residues. V was clipped by 2 bases and J by 2 bases, with 6 bases between them. In germline, CDR1 is SSHAT, CDR2 FNYEAQ (reference sequence). CDR3 nucleotides: TGTGCCAGCAGCTTATCAGGGCAAGAGACCCAGTACTTC. Its protein is CASSLSGQETQYF.

This sequence joins TRBV20-1 and TRBJ2-7; 9 bases fit TRBD1. CDR1 is DFQATT and CDR2 is SNEGSKA in the germline V gene (reference sequence). Trimming at V came to 6 bases and at J to 3 bases, leaving 12 bases not matched to a gene. The CDR3 is made up of 15 amino acids. The CDR3 region is CSARSPGQGHYEQYF. In DNA form, the CDR3 reads TGCAGTGCCCGGAGCCCGGGACAGGGACACTACGAGCAGTACTTC.

This chain joins TRBV19 and TRBJ2-6; D is ambiguous. V gave up 7 bases and J gave up 5 bases, with 18 bases separating them. Germline CDR1 LNHDA, CDR2 SQIVND (reference sequence). CDR3 length: 16 amino acids. CDR3 amino acids: CASKVSGSPWANVLTF. CDR3 nucleotides: TGTGCCAGTAAAGTGTCAGGCTCCCCCTGGGCCAACGTCCTGACTTTC. The full variable domain, in which reference TRBV19 and TRBJ2-6 provide the parts outside the CDR3, is DGGITQSPKYLFRKEGQNVTLSCEQNLNHDAMYWYRQDPGQGLRLIYYSQIVNDFQKGDIAEGYSVSREKKESFPLTVTSAQKNPTAFYLCASKVSGSPWANVLTFGAGSRLTVL.

The V and J genes are TRBV6-2 or TRBV6-3 and TRBJ1-1; D uncertain. V lost 9 bases and J 0 bases, leaving 23 bases between the germline ends. The CDR3 is made up of 17 amino acids. Germline CDR1 reads MNHEY; CDR2 reads SVGEGT. The CDR3 DNA reads TGTGCCAGTATTTCGGACCTCGCTAGGACGGTGAACACTGAAGCTTTCTTT. It yields the protein CASISDLARTVNTEAFF.

This chain uses TRBV11-1 with TRBJ2-7, with 8 bases lining up with TRBD1. This CDR3 has 14 amino acids. Germline-derived CDR1 and CDR2 are SGHAT and FQDESV (reference sequence). The ends lost 4 bases at V and 3 bases at J; junction bases unmatched: 5. CDR3 loop: CASSSRQGSYEQYF. DNA of the CDR3: TGTGCCAGCAGCTCAAGACAGGGGAGCTACGAGCAGTACTTC.

The V call is TRBV4-1, the J call TRBJ1-1; the D is unclear. This CDR3 comprises 14 residues. Trimming pared 1 base from V and 0 bases from J, leaving 6 bases between. Germline V gene data show CDR1 as MGHRA and CDR2 as YSYEKL. The chain's CDR3 is CASSQVSVNTEAFF. As DNA, the CDR3 is TGCGCCAGCAGCCAAGTATCCGTGAACACTGAAGCTTTCTTT.

V usage is TRBV2 and J usage is TRBJ1-2; possible D gene TRBD1, 5 bases. The CDR3 is 14 amino acids. V dropped 4 bases and J dropped 0 bases, with 9 bases sitting between them. Germline loops: CDR1 SNHLY, CDR2 FYNNEI. Here the CDR3 DNA reads TGTGCCAGCAGTGGTGACAGCACTAACTATGGCTACACCTTC. Its protein product is CASSGDSTNYGYTF.

This rearrangement joins TRBV20-1 to TRBJ2-3; 8 bases line up with TRBD2. Losses at the gene ends were 7 bases for V and 4 bases for J; bases not matched to a gene: 7. The CDR3 contains 13 residues. Germline lookup yields CDR1 DFQATT and CDR2 SNEGSKA (reference sequence). For the CDR3, the DNA is TGCAGTGTTCATAGCGGGACTGCAGATACGCAGTATTTT. It is translated as CSVHSGTADTQYF.

The chain couples TRBV18 to TRBJ2-7; no definite D call. V lost 3 bases to trimming and J lost 5 bases, with 11 bases between them. Germline CDR1 KGHSH, CDR2 LQKENI. The CDR3 is 13 amino acids. For the CDR3, the DNA is TGTGCCAGCTCACCTCTCCAGCGCAACGAGCAGTACTTC. It specifies CASSPLQRNEQYF.

This clonotype was counted between two and nine times. The DNA is omitted, as the CDR3 cannot be located on it reliably, and the CDR3 follows TCRdb's listing. The rearrangement joins TRBV7-5 to TRBJ1-6. TRBV7-5 is a documented pseudogene. The CDR3 is made up of 14 amino acids, end residues included. CDR3: CISVSEACNSPLHF.

The genes are TRBV5-4 and TRBJ2-5, with TRBD2 matching 8 bases. This CDR3 contains 16 residues. V dropped 1 base and J dropped 7; count of bases not matched to a gene: 12. CDR1 is SGHNT and CDR2 is YYREEE in the germline V gene (reference sequence). The CDR3 protein is CASSLNRWREEGTQYF. CDR3 DNA: TGTGCCAGCAGCTTGAACCGTTGGCGGGAGGAGGGGACCCAGTACTTC.

This clonotype appeared a few times. This chain connects TRBV20-1 to TRBJ2-5; 7 nucleotides match TRBD2. This CDR3 region has 14 residues. V was clipped by 2 bases and J by 2 bases; unmatched bases: 5. Germline assignment: CDR1 DFQATT and CDR2 SNEGSKA (reference sequence). The CDR3 protein is CSARTLAEQETQYF. Here the CDR3 DNA reads TGCAGTGCTAGAACCCTAGCGGAACAAGAGACCCAGTACTTC.

V and J are TRBV19 and TRBJ2-5; 8 bases fit TRBD1. V lost 3 bases and J lost 4; bases outside the gene matches: 4. CDR1 and CDR2 from the germline V gene are LNHDA and SQIVND (reference sequence). CDR3 length equals 14 residues. The DNA for the CDR3 is TGTGCCAGTAGTATTCCTGGACAGGGAGAGACCCAGTACTTC. Residues: CASSIPGQGETQYF.

The CDR3: CASSYFKETQYF. The CDR3 DNA reads TGTGCCAGCAGTTACTTTAAAGAGACCCAGTACTTC. The rearrangement joins TRBV6-2 or TRBV6-3 to TRBJ2-5; no clear D gene. Trimming cost V 1 base and J 3 bases, with 3 bases left between them. Per the germline V gene, CDR1 is MNHEY and CDR2 is SVGEGT. The CDR3 spans 12 residues.

This chain connects TRBV27 to TRBJ2-7; 10 nucleotides align to TRBD2. Unmatched junction bases numbered 7, after V lost 2 bases and J lost 6 bases. The CDR3 runs to 15 residues. Germline CDR1 reads MNHEY; CDR2 reads SMNVEV (reference sequence). The CDR3, as DNA: TGTGCCAGCAGTTTACGCGAGGGACTAGCGACCGAGCAGTACTTC. Its protein product is CASSLREGLATEQYF.